Listed below are T cell receptor beta chains from one sample, sequenced in a study of CD8 T cells in ankylosing spondylitis. TCRdb called the 5' RACE reads again in MiXCR, with one record for every CDR3 protein. Here the sample spans around 490,000 distinct CDR3 sequences, 5.3% being singletons. The specimen was blood, either unsorted or a sorted T cell fraction (not recorded which). These receptors were taken from a male donor with ankylosing spondylitis. The CDR3 runs from the conserved cysteine through the conserved F or W. A D gene is named only where the DNA matches it firmly. Clone size is not always given. Where it is, it says once, few, many or a class for expanded clones.

j_call clone_size d_call v_call cdr3_nt cdr3_aa
TRBJ1-1 many . TRBV7-2 TGTGCCAGCAGCTTACGGCCCCAGGGGACTGAAGCTTTCTTT CASSLRPQGTEAFF
TRBJ2-3 few . TRBV5-6 TGTGCCAGCAGCTTGGTTCTACGGGATACGCAGTATTTT CASSLVLRDTQYF
TRBJ2-1 many TRBD2 TRBV29-1 TGCAGCGTTGAAGGGACACTAGCGGATAACAATGAGCAGTTCTTC CSVEGTLADNNEQFF
TRBJ2-7 many TRBD1 TRBV11-2 TGTGCCAGCAGCCAGGGGACAGCTAACACCTACGAGCAGTACTTC CASSQGTANTYEQYF
TRBJ1-1 many . TRBV27 TGTGCCAGCAGTTTAATCAGGGGTCTCGGTTTGAACACTGAAGCTTTCTTT CASSLIRGLGLNTEAFF
TRBJ2-7 many TRBD2 TRBV4-2 TGTGCCAGCAGCCAAGGGCTAGCGGGAGCAATCGACGAGCAGTACTTC CASSQGLAGAIDEQYF
TRBJ2-3 . TRBD2 TRBV5-1 TGCGCCAGCAGCAAAGGACTAGCGGGAGATACGCAGTATTTT CASSKGLAGDTQYF
TRBJ1-4 many . TRBV6-2/TRBV6-3 TGTGCCAGCAGTTACGGACGGAGTTCTAATGAAAAACTGTTTTTT CASSYGRSSNEKLFF
TRBJ2-3 many TRBD2 TRBV15 TGTGCCACCAGCAGAGATGGGACTAGCGGGAGTTTAGATACGCAGTATTTT CATSRDGTSGSLDTQYF
TRBJ2-3 many TRBD2 TRBV20-1 TGCAGTGCTAGGGTTAGCGGGGATACGCAGTATTTT CSARVSGDTQYF
TRBJ1-1 many . TRBV6-5 TGTGCCAGCAGTTACTCGAGGGACCGGAACACTGAAGCTTTCTTT CASSYSRDRNTEAFF
TRBJ2-1 . TRBD1 TRBV3-1 TGTGCCAGCAGCCAAGATTTGACAGGGGGATACAATGAGCAGTTCTTC CASSQDLTGGYNEQFF
TRBJ2-5 few TRBD1 TRBV28 TGTGCCAGCAGGACAGGGAAAGAGACCCAGTACTTC CASRTGKETQYF
TRBJ2-7 many . TRBV15 TGTGCCACCAGCAGAGATAGAGGGAGGCACGAGCAGTACTTC CATSRDRGRHEQYF
TRBJ2-7 few . TRBV18 TGTGCCAGCTCAGGGGGCGGATGGACGAACTACGAGCAGTACTTC CASSGGGWTNYEQYF
TRBJ1-1 many TRBD1 TRBV5-1 TGCGCCAGCAGCCGACAGGGGACTAACACTGAAGCTTTCTTT CASSRQGTNTEAFF
TRBJ2-2 many . TRBV15 TGTGCCACCAGCAGAGATCGGGTAGCGGAGAACACCGGGGAGCTGTTTTTT CATSRDRVAENTGELFF
TRBJ2-1 many TRBD2 TRBV20-1 TGCAGTGCTAGAGGACTAGCGGAATACAATGAGCAGTTCTTC CSARGLAEYNEQFF
TRBJ1-1 many . TRBV9 TGTGCCAGCAGCGCGGGACCCTTCGCGAACACTGAAGCTTTCTTT CASSAGPFANTEAFF
TRBJ2-3 . . TRBV4-3 TGCGCCAGCAGCCAAGATGAGGGCTCGACAGATACGCAGTATTTT CASSQDEGSTDTQYF
TRBJ2-3 many . TRBV20-1 TGCAGTGCTAGAGAAGTCGTCAGGGCAGATACGCAGTATTTT CSAREVVRADTQYF
TRBJ2-5 many . TRBV5-1 TGCGCCAGCAGAAGGTCGAGCGGCTCCATGAAGGTGGAGACCCAGTACTTC CASRRSSGSMKVETQYF
TRBJ1-1 many . TRBV11-1 TGTGCCAGCAGCTTGAGAGCCGGGCGGAACACTGAAGCTTTCTTT CASSLRAGRNTEAFF
TRBJ2-5 many TRBD1 TRBV5-6 TGTGCCAGCAGCTTGGAACAGGGGGCCGGGGAGACCCAGTACTTC CASSLEQGAGETQYF
TRBJ2-1 many TRBD2 TRBV4-2 TGTGCCACCGCGACTAGCGGGAGGGCGATGGGTGAGCAGTTCTTC CATATSGRAMGEQFF
TRBJ2-2 . . TRBV5-1 TGCGCCAGCAGCTTGGGACAGCAGAAGAACACCGGGGAGCTGTTTTTT CASSLGQQKNTGELFF
TRBJ1-2 many TRBD1 TRBV19 TGTGCCAGTAGTACTACAGGGGGCCGAGTCTATGGCTACACCTTC CASSTTGGRVYGYTF
TRBJ2-2 many . TRBV6-2/TRBV6-3 TGTGCCAGCAGTAATCCGGGACCCCATTCCGGGGAGCTGTTTTTT CASSNPGPHSGELFF
TRBJ2-1 . TRBD1 TRBV5-1 TGCGCCAGCAGCTTGAGGCAGGGGGCCCACAATGAGCAGTTCTTC CASSLRQGAHNEQFF
TRBJ2-7 many TRBD2 TRBV20-1 TGCAGTGCTAGAGAAGGGACTAGCGGCTACGAGCAGTACTTC CSAREGTSGYEQYF
TRBJ2-5 many . TRBV4-1 TGCGCCAGCAGCCGAGGGGGACGAGAGACCCAGTACTTC CASSRGGRETQYF
TRBJ2-1 many . TRBV3-1 TGTGCCAGCAGCCAGGCGACCAGAGGGGATGGAAATGAGCAGTTCTTC CASSQATRGDGNEQFF
TRBJ2-3 many . TRBV4-3 TGCGCCAGCAGCCAAGATCCAGGGCGAGATACGCAGTATTTT CASSQDPGRDTQYF
TRBJ1-2 many . TRBV6-1 TGTGCCAGCAGCCGCCCCCGCGGGAGCGCCAACTCAAATAACTATGGCTACACCTTC CASSRPRGSANSNNYGYTF
TRBJ2-7 many . TRBV20-1 TGCAGTGCTAGGCCCCACCGGGGATTCTCCTACGAGCAGTACTTC CSARPHRGFSYEQYF
TRBJ2-3 . TRBD2 TRBV4-2 TGTGCCAGCAGCCAAGATCGGGACGGGGGGGCCCGCGATACGCAGTATTTT CASSQDRDGGARDTQYF
TRBJ2-1 . . TRBV20-1 TGCAGTGCTGACCCCAGGAACAGGGATGAGCAGTTCTTC CSADPRNRDEQFF
TRBJ2-2 . TRBD1 TRBV7-2 TGTGCCAGCAGCTCTATGGGACAGATCACCGGGGAGCTGTTTTTT CASSSMGQITGELFF
TRBJ2-6 many TRBD2 TRBV7-2 TGTGCCAGCGGTCGTCGAGCGGGGTTCTCTGGGGCCAACGTCCTGACTTTC CASGRRAGFSGANVLTF
TRBJ1-4 many . TRBV5-1 TGCGCCAGCAGTTCCAGGGATCCTAATGAAAAACTGTTTTTT CASSSRDPNEKLFF
TRBJ2-7 few TRBD2 TRBV20-1 TGCTGTGCTAGAGCCTCCCCCTCTAGCGGGAGAACGGGGGAGCAGTACTTC CCARASPSSGRTGEQYF
TRBJ1-3 many . TRBV4-3 TGCGCCAGCAGCCTGGCGGGGCATGCCGGAAACACCATATATTTT CASSLAGHAGNTIYF
TRBJ2-1 many . TRBV7-2 TGTGCCAGCAGCCCTCAGGAGGGGATTCAGCAGTTCTTC CASSPQEGIQQFF
TRBJ2-4 . TRBD1 TRBV18 TGTGCCAGCTCACCACGGACAGGAATGGGGGACATTCAGTACTTC CASSPRTGMGDIQYF
TRBJ2-5 many . TRBV9 TGTGCCAGCAGCGCTCAGGACTACCGTGAACTAGAGACCCAGTACTTC CASSAQDYRELETQYF
TRBJ2-7 many . TRBV12-3/TRBV12-4 TGTGCCAGCTCTTTAGGGCTCGAGCAGTACTTC CASSLGLEQYF
TRBJ2-5 . TRBD1 TRBV14 TGTGCCAGCAGCCAGGGTTTACCGGGACAGAAAAGCGAGGAGACCCAGTACTTC CASSQGLPGQKSEETQYF
TRBJ2-7 few . TRBV30 TGTGCCTGGAGTGGTGACGAGCAGTACTTC CAWSGDEQYF
TRBJ2-3 many TRBD2 TRBV4-1 TGCGCCAGCAGCCAAGAAGCGGGAAGGAGGCTGGGGAATACGCAGTATTTT CASSQEAGRRLGNTQYF
TRBJ2-1 few TRBD1 TRBV5-5 TGTGCCAGCAGCCATCCACAGGGGGCGAAACGGTACAATGAGCAGTTCTTC CASSHPQGAKRYNEQFF
TRBJ2-7 many . TRBV5-1 TGCGCCAGCAGCTTAGGAGGGATCTCCTACGAGCAGTACTTC CASSLGGISYEQYF